This T cell receptor (beta chain) came from a study of blood T cells in healthy people across ages. This clonotype has just a few counts. The CDR3 spans 16 residues. V lost 3 bases and J lost 1, with 16 bases in between. The germline V gene has CDR1 SGDLS and CDR2 YYNGEE. Primers used in a second PCR of about 7 to 12 cycles were a sample-barcoded 5' primer and a J-beta primer mix. TCRdb re-derived calls from the 5' RACE reads in MiXCR, one entry per CDR3 protein. The profile shows about 1,500,000 distinct CDR3 sequences, 28% of them singletons. The rearrangement joins TRBV9 to TRBJ1-1; D possibly corresponds to TRBD1 (6 bases). The source material was blood. The sequence was collected from a young woman in good health. CDR3 in DNA: TGTGCCAGCAGCGCCCTACCGGACAGCCGGAACACTGAAGCTTTCTTT. This translates into CASSALPDSRNTEAFF.